This TCR beta chain was identified during a study of T-cell memory formation after mild COVID-19. Findings and limits, study-wide: Among clones contracting day 15 to 85, CD4/CD8 was balanced, whereas later expanders leaned CD4+.

The germline V gene has CDR1 SGHTA and CDR2 FQGNSA. V gave up 4 bases and J gave up 0 bases, with 7 bases separating them. The CDR3 sequence is 14 residues long. This clonotype was detected only a few times. Its antigen is not identified. TCRdb re-called the 5' RACE reads through MiXCR, storing one row per CDR3 protein. Of roughly 400,000 distinct CDR3 sequences in the sample, 20% to 30% were seen once. The sequencing input was PBMCs or a T cell subset sorted from them (not recorded which). This chain links TRBV7-2 with TRBJ2-1; no clear D gene. The source is an adult woman who had mild COVID-19 (a few samples of this study predate the infection). Cell type and time point are not known. Here the CDR3 DNA reads TGTGCCAGCAGCTCGAAACGCTCCTACAATGAGCAGTTCTTC. Translating gives CASSSKRSYNEQFF.